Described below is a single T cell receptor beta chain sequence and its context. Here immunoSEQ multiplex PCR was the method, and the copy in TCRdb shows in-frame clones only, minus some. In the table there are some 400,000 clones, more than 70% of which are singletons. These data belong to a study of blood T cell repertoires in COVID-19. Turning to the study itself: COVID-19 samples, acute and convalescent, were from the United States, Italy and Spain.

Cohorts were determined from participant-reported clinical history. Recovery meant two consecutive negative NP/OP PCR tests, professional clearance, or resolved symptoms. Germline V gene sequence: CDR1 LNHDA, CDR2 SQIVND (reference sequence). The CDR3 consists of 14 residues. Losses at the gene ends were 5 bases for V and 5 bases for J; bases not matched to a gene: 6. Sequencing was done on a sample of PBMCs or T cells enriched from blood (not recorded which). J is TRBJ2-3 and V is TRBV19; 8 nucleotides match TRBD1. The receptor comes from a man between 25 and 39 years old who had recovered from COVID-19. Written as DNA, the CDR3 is TGTGCCAGTAGTGTTCAGGGGGCCGAAGATACGCAGTATTTT. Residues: CASSVQGAEDTQYF. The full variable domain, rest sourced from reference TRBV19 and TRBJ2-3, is DGGITQSPKYLFRKEGQNVTLSCEQNLNHDAMYWYRQDPGQGLRLIYYSQIVNDFQKGDIAEGYSVSREKKESFPLTVTSAQKNPTAFYLCASSVQGAEDTQYFGPGTRLTVL.